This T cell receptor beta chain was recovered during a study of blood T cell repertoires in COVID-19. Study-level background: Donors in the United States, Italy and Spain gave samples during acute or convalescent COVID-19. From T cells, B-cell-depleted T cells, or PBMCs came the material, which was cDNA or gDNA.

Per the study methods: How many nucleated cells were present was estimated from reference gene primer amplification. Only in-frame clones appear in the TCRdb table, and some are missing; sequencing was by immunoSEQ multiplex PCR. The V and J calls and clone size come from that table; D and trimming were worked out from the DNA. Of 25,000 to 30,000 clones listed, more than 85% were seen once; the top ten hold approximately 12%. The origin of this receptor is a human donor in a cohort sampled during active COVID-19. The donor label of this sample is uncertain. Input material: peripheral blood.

The CDR3 sequence: CASGTGSLEQYF. The CDR3, as DNA: TGTGCCAGCGGGACAGGGTCGCTCGAGCAGTACTTC. The genes are TRBV6-5 and TRBJ2-7; TRBD1 matches at 9 bases. This CDR3 contains 12 residues. Germline CDR1 reads MNHEY; CDR2 reads SVGAGI. After removal of 8 bases from V and 6 bases from J, the junction contained 5 bases not matched to a gene.